The sequence of this T cell receptor (beta chain) was determined in a study of T cells after yellow fever vaccination. Study-wide findings and caveats: Detected again after the booster were most primary-vaccination clones, at about 96% CD4 and nearly 90% CD8.

This clonotype showed up just a few times. Its cognate antigen is unknown. CDR1 is LGHNA and CDR2 is YNFKEQ in the germline V gene. This CDR3 spans 16 amino acids. V lost 0 bases to trimming and J lost 3 bases; unmatched junction nucleotides: 3. TCRdb re-derived calls from the 5' RACE reads in MiXCR, one entry per CDR3 protein. Seen here are more than 95,000 distinct CDR3 sequences, approximately 9% observed once, and the top ten hold approximately 37%. Sequencing used CD8+ T cells sorted from PBMCs, obtained on the day of the yellow fever booster vaccination. The receptor was derived from a man aged 18 to 29 who received the YFV17D yellow fever vaccine. V is TRBV4-2 and J is TRBJ2-7; TRBD1 aligns across 12 bases. The chain's CDR3 is CASSQEGTGGHYEQYF. CDR3 DNA sequence: TGTGCCAGCAGCCAAGAGGGGACAGGGGGCCACTACGAGCAGTACTTC.